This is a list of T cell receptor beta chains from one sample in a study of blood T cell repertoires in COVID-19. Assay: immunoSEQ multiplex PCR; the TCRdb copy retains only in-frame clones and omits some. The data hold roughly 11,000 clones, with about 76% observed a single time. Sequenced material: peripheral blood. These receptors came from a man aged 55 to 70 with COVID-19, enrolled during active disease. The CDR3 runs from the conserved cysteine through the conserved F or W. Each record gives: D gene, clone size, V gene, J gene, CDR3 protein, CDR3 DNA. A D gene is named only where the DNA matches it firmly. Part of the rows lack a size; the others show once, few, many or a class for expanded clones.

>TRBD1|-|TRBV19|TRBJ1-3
CASRPNRDSSGNTIYF
TGTGCCAGTAGACCAAACCGGGACAGCTCTGGAAACACCATATATTTT
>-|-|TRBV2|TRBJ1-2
CASSGDSNYGYTF
TGTGCCAGCAGCGGAGACAGTAACTATGGCTACACCTTC
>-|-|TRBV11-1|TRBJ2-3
CASSSHTDTQYF
TGTGCCAGCAGCTCCCACACAGATACGCAGTATTTT
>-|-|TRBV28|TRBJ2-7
CASTGTKGLIPF
TGTGCCAGCACCGGGACAAAGGGCCTCATCCCCTTC
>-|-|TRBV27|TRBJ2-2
CASSFLGQLANTGELFF
TGTGCCAGCAGTTTCCTCGGACAGCTCGCGAACACCGGGGAGCTGTTTTTT
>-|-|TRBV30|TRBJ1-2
CAWSDPGRGNYGYTF
TGTGCCTGGAGTGACCCTGGACGGGGAAACTATGGCTACACCTTC
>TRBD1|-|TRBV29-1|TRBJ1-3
CSVLNTGQGGGNTIYF
TGCAGCGTCCTCAACACCGGACAGGGAGGGGGAAACACCATATATTTT
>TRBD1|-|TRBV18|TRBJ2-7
CASSPTGGAYEQYF
TGTGCCAGCTCACCGACAGGGGGGGCCTACGAGCAGTACTTC
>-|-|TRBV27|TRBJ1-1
CASSLPTGEAFF
TGTGCCAGCAGTTTACCAACGGGTGAAGCTTTCTTT
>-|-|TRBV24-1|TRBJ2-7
CATSDPQGAYEQYF
TGTGCCACCAGTGATCCGCAGGGTGCCTACGAGCAGTACTTC
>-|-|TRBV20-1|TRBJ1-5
CSASSVYSNQPQHF
TGCAGTGCTAGTTCCGTTTATAGCAATCAGCCCCAGCATTTT
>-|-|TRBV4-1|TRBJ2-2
CASSHPQGYTGELFF
TGCGCCAGCAGCCACCCCCAGGGATACACCGGGGAGCTGTTTTTT
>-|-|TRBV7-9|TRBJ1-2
CASETEDYGYTF
TGTGCCAGCGAGACAGAGGACTATGGCTACACCTTC
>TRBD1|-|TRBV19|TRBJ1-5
CASSRTGGSNQPQHF
TGTGCCAGTAGTAGGACAGGGGGTAGCAATCAGCCCCAGCATTTT
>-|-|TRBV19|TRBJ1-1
CASSFLGADTEAFF
TGTGCCAGTAGTTTCCTAGGGGCGGACACTGAAGCTTTCTTT
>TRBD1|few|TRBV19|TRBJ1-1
CASSVRQGKTEAFF
TGTGCCAGTAGTGTACGACAGGGGAAGACTGAAGCTTTCTTT
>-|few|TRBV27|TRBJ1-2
CASSFQGNYGYTF
TGTGCCAGCAGTTTTCAGGGAAACTATGGCTACACCTTC
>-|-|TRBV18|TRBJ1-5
CASSPAQVNQPQHF
TGTGCCAGCTCACCAGCACAGGTGAATCAGCCCCAGCATTTT
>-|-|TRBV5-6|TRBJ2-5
CASSPSGTPGETQYF
TGTGCCAGCAGCCCATCGGGGACTCCGGGGGAGACCCAGTACTTC
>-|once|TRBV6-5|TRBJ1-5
CASKKGGLGSQPQHF
TGTGCCAGCAAAAAGGGGGGGCTTGGGTCTCAGCCCCAGCATTTT
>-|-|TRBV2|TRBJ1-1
CASGSQAGTEAFF
TGTGCCAGCGGTTCGCAAGCGGGCACTGAAGCTTTCTTT
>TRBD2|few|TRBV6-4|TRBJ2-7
CASSPTSGGLYEQYF
TGTGCCAGCAGCCCGACTAGCGGGGGCCTCTACGAGCAGTACTTC
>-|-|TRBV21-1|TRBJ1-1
CASSKPAIVAVTEAFF
TGTGCCAGCAGCAAACCTGCCATTGTGGCAGTCACTGAAGCTTTCTTT
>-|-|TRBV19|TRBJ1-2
CASSMNGGYYGYTF
TGTGCCAGTAGTATGAATGGCGGCTACTATGGCTACACCTTC
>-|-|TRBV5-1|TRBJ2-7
CASSLGQFVYEQYF
TGCGCCAGCAGCTTGGGTCAGTTCGTCTACGAGCAGTACTTC
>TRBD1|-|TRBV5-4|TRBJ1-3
CASSSWELPGGRGDTIYF
TGTGCCAGCAGCTCTTGGGAACTACCAGGGGGACGTGGGGACACCATATATTTT
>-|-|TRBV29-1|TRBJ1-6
CSAPQGENSPLHF
TGCAGCGCACCGCAAGGAGAGAATTCACCCCTCCACTTT
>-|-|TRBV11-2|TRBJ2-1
CASAPLDFGKDEQFF
TGTGCCAGCGCGCCCCTGGACTTTGGTAAGGATGAGCAGTTCTTC
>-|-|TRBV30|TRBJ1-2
CAWRYSLDYGYTF
TGTGCCTGGAGATACTCCTTGGACTATGGCTACACCTTC
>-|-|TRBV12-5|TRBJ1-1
CASGLMSTEAFF
TGTGCTAGTGGTTTGATGTCGACTGAAGCTTTCTTT
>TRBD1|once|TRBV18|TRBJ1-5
CASSSDLGTALNQPQHF
TGTGCCAGCTCATCGGACCTTGGGACAGCACTCAATCAGCCCCAGCATTTT
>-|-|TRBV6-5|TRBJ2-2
CASSYLGGNGELFF
TGTGCCAGCAGTTACTTGGGGGGTAACGGGGAGCTGTTTTTT
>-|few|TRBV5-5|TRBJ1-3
CASTLGGAAGNTIYF
TGTGCCAGCACCCTGGGGGGGGCAGCTGGAAACACCATATATTTT
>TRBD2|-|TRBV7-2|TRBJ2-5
CASSSGGARETQYF
TGTGCCAGCAGTAGCGGGGGGGCTCGGGAGACCCAGTACTTC
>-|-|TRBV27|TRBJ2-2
CASKRPLGRLRELFF
TGTGCCAGCAAGAGACCCCTGGGGCGGCTTAGGGAGCTGTTTTTT
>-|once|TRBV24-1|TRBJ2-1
CATSDTSRGDYNEQFF
TGTGCCACCAGTGATACGAGCCGGGGTGACTACAATGAGCAGTTCTTC